This TCR beta chain was captured by sequencing in a study of blood T cell repertoires in COVID-19. Across the whole study: Collection of acute and convalescent COVID-19 samples took place in the United States, Italy and Spain. T cells, B-cell-depleted T cells, or PBMCs provided the cDNA or gDNA that served as material.

Original data processing: Amplification with reference gene primers provided the estimates of nucleated cell counts. Repertoires were generated with immunoSEQ multiplex PCR, while TCRdb's copy carries only in-frame clones and drops some. The V and J calls and clone size were taken over from that table, and D and trimming were inferred from the DNA. The sample carries a few hundred thousand clones, about 87% recorded once. Germline lookup yields CDR1 MNHEY and CDR2 SVGAGI. Trimming removed 5 bases from V and 2 bases from J, with 12 bases in between. The CDR3 runs 14 residues. The rearrangement uses TRBV6-5 and TRBJ1-2; D remains unclear. The clonotype originates from a woman aged 25 to 45 with COVID-19, enrolled during active disease. Sequenced material: peripheral blood. The CDR3 coding sequence is TGTGCCAGCAGTCTACCGGGTGCGAACTATGGCTACACCTTC. Encoded protein: CASSLPGANYGYTF.